Below are 7 T cell receptor beta chains sequenced from a single sample in a study of blood T cell repertoires in COVID-19. TCRdb's copy holds only in-frame clones and misses some; the assay was immunoSEQ multiplex PCR. Here the sample spans approximately 110,000 clones, approximately 81% being singletons. The specimen sequenced was peripheral blood. Every receptor here comes from a human donor in a cohort sampled during active COVID-19.

V and J are TRBV19 and TRBJ1-3, with D perhaps matching TRBD1 (6 bases). V lost 6 bases to trimming and J lost 0 bases, with 12 bases between them. Per germline, CDR1 LNHDA and CDR2 SQIVND (reference sequence). The CDR3 runs 15 residues. In DNA form, the CDR3 reads TGTGCCAGTAGGAGCGACAGGATCTCTGGAAACACCATATATTTT. It translates to CASRSDRISGNTIYF.

The CDR3 loop reads CASSLVDRSHEQYF. The CDR3 DNA is TGTGCCAGCAGTTTGGTGGACAGGTCCCACGAGCAGTACTTC. The rearrangement uses TRBV28 and TRBJ2-7, with 7 bases identical to TRBD1. Germline V lookup: CDR1 MDHEN, CDR2 SYDVKM. This CDR3 has 14 amino acids. Germline trimming cut 3 bases from V and 5 bases from J; bases unmatched to any gene: 7. The full variable domain, completed using reference TRBV28 and TRBJ2-7, is DVKVTQSSRYLVKRTGEKVFLECVQDMDHENMFWYRQDPGLGLRLIYFSYDVKMKEKGDIPEGYSVSREKKERFSLILESASTNQTSMYLCASSLVDRSHEQYFGPGTRLTVT.

The V gene is TRBV7-9, the J gene TRBJ1-5; D call uncertain. Germline CDR1 SEHNR, CDR2 FQNEAQ (reference sequence). The CDR3 covers 13 residues. V lost 0 bases, J lost 5 bases, and 5 bases lay in between. CDR3 in amino acids: CASSLAGDQPQHF. CDR3 sequence (DNA): TGTGCCAGCAGCTTAGCGGGAGATCAGCCCCAGCATTTT.

In DNA, the CDR3 is TGTGCCAGCAGTGATGTTGTTCGAGGGATGGGCAATCAGCCCCAGCATTTT. Translation gives CASSDVVRGMGNQPQHF. The V and J genes are TRBV6-1 and TRBJ1-5; no clear D gene. Trimming removed 3 bases at V and 2 bases at J, with 17 bases between. The CDR3 covers 17 residues. CDR1 is MNHNS and CDR2 is SASEGT in the germline V gene.

V usage is TRBV11-2 and J usage is TRBJ2-1; possible D gene TRBD1, 6 bases. This CDR3 has 14 amino acids. CDR1 and CDR2 (germline): SGHAT, FQNNGV. V lost 5 bases and J lost 6, with 14 bases in between. For the CDR3, the DNA is TGTGCCAGCAGCCCCACAGGGTTGGGCAATGAGCAGTTCTTC. Translated, it gives CASSPTGLGNEQFF.

The chain uses TRBV6-5 and TRBJ2-2, with D maybe TRBD1 (8 bases). The CDR3 is made up of 15 amino acids. V gave up 6 bases and J gave up 4 bases, with 15 bases separating them. CDR1 and CDR2 (germline): MNHEY, SVGAGI. DNA of the CDR3: TGTGCCAGCAGCAGCGGGACAGGAACCACCGGGGAGCTGTTTTTT. Residues: CASSSGTGTTGELFF.

This chain uses TRBV19 with TRBJ1-6; TRBD1 aligns across 10 bases. The V gene's germline CDR1 is LNHDA and CDR2 SQIVND (reference sequence). J lost 15 bases, V lost 5 bases, and 13 bases had no gene match. This CDR3 has 15 residues. The CDR3 DNA reads TGTGCCAGTAGTGCGACACGGACAGGGGGGAGTATCCTCCACTTT. This sequence encodes CASSATRTGGSILHF. Full variable domain (missing parts from reference TRBV19 and TRBJ1-6): DGGITQSPKYLFRKEGQNVTLSCEQNLNHDAMYWYRQDPGQGLRLIYYSQIVNDFQKGDIAEGYSVSREKKESFPLTVTSAQKNPTAFYLCASSATRTGGSILHFGNGTRLTVT.